This passage covers 20 T cell receptor beta chains from one sample sequenced in a study of blood T cell repertoires in COVID-19. Data came from immunoSEQ multiplex PCR; TCRdb stores just in-frame clones and leaves some out. The sample yields 230,000 or so clones, 65% to 90% seen once. The sequencing sample was made of peripheral blood. All receptors derive from a human donor in a cohort sampled during active COVID-19.

This clone has a single count. V usage is TRBV5-6 and J usage is TRBJ2-5; D unresolved. Germline CDR1 is SGHDT and CDR2 is YYEEEE. This CDR3 is built from 17 residues. Trimming stripped 4 bases from V and 1 base from J, with 20 bases between. CDR3 bases: TGTGCCAGCAGCCAGACGCCATTAGCTTCCCTCCAAGAGACCCAGTACTTC. Amino acids: CASSQTPLASLQETQYF.

The V and J genes are TRBV5-1 and TRBJ2-7; possible D gene TRBD1, 5 bases. CDR3 length: 13 amino acids. The ends were cut back, 4 bases at V and 1 base at J, with 9 bases in the middle. Germline values: CDR1 SGHRS, CDR2 YFSETQ. The DNA for the CDR3 is TGCGCCAGCAGCGTATCAGGGTCCTACGAGCAGTACTTC. The encoded protein is CASSVSGSYEQYF.

The chain combines TRBV4-3 with TRBJ1-5; a weak D match, TRBD1 (5 bases). Germline V gene data show CDR1 as LGHNA and CDR2 as YSLEER. V was shortened by 4 bases and J by 3 bases, with 13 bases between the two germline ends. This CDR3 is 15 amino acids long. The CDR3 region is CASSPQTGVNQPQHF. DNA of the CDR3: TGCGCCAGCAGCCCCCAGACGGGGGTCAATCAGCCCCAGCATTTT.

This CDR3 is CASSQDFWRGPSNEQFF. The CDR3 DNA reads as TGTGCCAGCAGCCAAGATTTTTGGCGGGGTCCCTCAAATGAGCAGTTCTTC. The J gene is TRBJ2-1, the V gene TRBV14; possibly TRBD2 for D (6 bases). This CDR3 has 17 amino acids. V shed 0 bases and J shed 7 bases, with 19 bases lying between them. CDR1 is SGHDN and CDR2 is FVKESK in the germline V gene.

The chain is built from TRBV11-2 and TRBJ2-5; 8 bases line up with TRBD2. The CDR3 runs 14 residues. Germline trimming cut 2 bases from V and 4 bases from J; bases unmatched to any gene: 3. The germline gives CDR1 SGHAT, CDR2 FQNNGV. CDR3 loop: CASSLTGGGETQYF. CDR3 DNA: TGTGCCAGCAGCTTAACGGGAGGGGGAGAGACCCAGTACTTC. Based on the CDR3 plus reference TRBV11-2 and TRBJ2-5, the full variable domain is EAGVAQSPRYKIIEKRQSVAFWCNPISGHATLYWYQQILGQGPKLLIQFQNNGVVDDSQLPKDRFSAERLKGVDSTLKIQPAKLEDSAVYLCASSLTGGGETQYFGPGTRLLVL.

The chain is built from TRBV12-5 and TRBJ2-3; no definite D call. The CDR3 length is 13 residues. Trimming removed 2 bases from V and 3 bases from J, with 6 bases in between. CDR1 is LGHNT and CDR2 is FRNRAP in the germline V gene. This CDR3 reads CASGLTETDTQYF. In DNA, the CDR3 is TGTGCTAGTGGTTTGACCGAGACAGATACGCAGTATTTT.

This clone was detected only once. V is TRBV18 and J is TRBJ1-1; tentatively, D is TRBD1 (6 bases). Germline V gene sequence: CDR1 KGHSH, CDR2 LQKENI. This CDR3 has 13 residues. V shed 4 bases and J shed 3 bases, with 9 bases lying between them. CDR3 amino acids: CASSQQGDTEAFF. The CDR3 DNA reads TGTGCCAGCTCACAACAGGGCGACACTGAAGCTTTCTTT.

This clone was found once. V gene TRBV6-5 combines with J gene TRBJ2-7, with 9 bases matching TRBD1. CDR3 length: 14 amino acids. Unmatched junction bases numbered 5, after V lost 6 bases and J lost 2 bases. CDR1 is MNHEY, CDR2 SVGAGI, per germline. The CDR3 bases are TGTGCCAGCAGCCCGACAGGGGGACCCTACGAGCAGTACTTC. It yields the protein CASSPTGGPYEQYF.

This clone has only a few counts. The rearrangement uses TRBV19 and TRBJ1-6; weak D call: TRBD1 (6 bases). CDR3 length: 14 amino acids. The V end lost 3 bases, the J end lost 7 bases, and 10 bases lay between the germline ends. Germline-derived CDR1 and CDR2 are LNHDA and SQIVND (reference sequence). The chain's CDR3 is CASSIRQANSPLHF. DNA for the CDR3: TGTGCCAGTAGTATCCGACAGGCAAATTCACCCCTCCACTTT.

J is TRBJ1-5 and V is TRBV6-5; weak D call: TRBD1 (6 bases). The germline V and J ends were trimmed by 5 bases and 7 bases, with 18 bases remaining between them. The CDR3 contains 15 residues. Germline V gene data show CDR1 as MNHEY and CDR2 as SVGAGI. CDR3 protein: CASSRRGGRWQPQHF. CDR3 coding DNA: TGTGCCAGCAGTCGGCGGGGGGGGCGTTGGCAGCCCCAGCATTTT.

The chain combines TRBV7-2 with TRBJ1-2; no clear D. V dropped 1 base and J dropped 0 bases, with 3 bases sitting between them. Germline CDR1 SGHTA, CDR2 FQGNSA. The CDR3 loop spans 13 amino acids. DNA of the CDR3: TGTGCCAGCAGCTTAGACACTAACTATGGCTACACCTTC. This codes for CASSLDTNYGYTF.

The chain recombines TRBV18 with TRBJ1-2, with no clear D. Trimming pared 1 base from V and 7 bases from J, leaving 7 bases between. Per the germline V gene, CDR1 is KGHSH and CDR2 is LQKENI. The CDR3 length is 12 residues. Here the CDR3 DNA reads TGTGCCAGCTCACCACAGGAGACTGGCTACACCTTC. It is translated as CASSPQETGYTF.

The chain employs TRBV5-4 and TRBJ2-5; 8 positions match TRBD2. The trim removed 0 bases at V and 4 bases at J, leaving 5 bases unmatched. The germline V gene has CDR1 SGHNT and CDR2 YYREEE (reference sequence). The CDR3 sequence is 15 residues long. The CDR3 nucleotides are TGTGCCAGCAGCTTGGCGGGCGGGAGGTCAGAGACCCAGTACTTC. It codes for CASSLAGGRSETQYF.

The chain combines TRBV11-2 with TRBJ2-2; 11 bases line up with TRBD2. Germline values: CDR1 SGHAT, CDR2 FQNNGV. With 5 bases clipped from V and 6 bases from J, the junction kept 14 bases outside the gene matches. The CDR3 consists of 18 residues. CDR3 loop: CASSLLARLAGHAGELFF. For the CDR3, the DNA is TGTGCCAGCAGCCTATTAGCGAGACTAGCGGGACACGCCGGGGAGCTGTTTTTT.

This clone was seen only a few times. J is TRBJ2-7 and V is TRBV11-2; 9 bases map to TRBD2. This CDR3 region has 16 residues. Germline loops: CDR1 SGHAT, CDR2 FQNNGV. J was trimmed by 2 bases and V by 5 bases; bases with no gene match: 10. CDR3 coding DNA: TGTGCCAGCAGCCCTAGCGGACTAGCGAACACCTACGAGCAGTACTTC. This encodes CASSPSGLANTYEQYF.

Only a few counts were recorded for this clone. The chain is built from TRBV6-2 or TRBV6-3 and TRBJ1-5; a weak D match, TRBD1 (6 bases). Germline V CDR1 and CDR2: MNHEY, SVGEGT. V dropped 0 bases and J dropped 6 bases, with 9 bases sitting between them. The CDR3 extends over 14 amino acids. CDR3 DNA: TGTGCCAGCAGTTACTCGGAAGGGGGTCAGCCCCAGCATTTT. Translating gives CASSYSEGGQPQHF.

V and J are TRBV2 and TRBJ1-1; D might be TRBD1 (5 bases). CDR1 and CDR2 (germline): SNHLY, FYNNEI. The CDR3 runs to 14 residues. Trimming took off 6 bases at V and 4 bases at J, with 15 bases between the two ends. This chain's CDR3 is CASSRGGGGTEAFF. In DNA form, the CDR3 reads TGTGCCAGCAGCCGAGGCGGGGGTGGCACTGAAGCTTTCTTT.

Here the CDR3 reads CASSFRGSGELFF. CDR3 bases: TGTGCCAGCAGTTTTCGAGGATCCGGGGAGCTGTTTTTT. The V call is TRBV12-3 or TRBV12-4, the J call TRBJ2-2; D is unclear. This CDR3 region has 13 residues. Trimming pared 3 bases from V and 6 bases from J, leaving 8 bases between.

The V and J genes are TRBV2 and TRBJ1-4; 7 positions agree with TRBD1. V trimming: 4 bases; J trimming: 8 bases; junction bases outside the gene matches: 10. The length of the CDR3 is 15 residues. In germline, CDR1 is SNHLY, CDR2 FYNNEI. Here the CDR3 reads CASSGGAGGKEKLFF. The CDR3 DNA reads as TGTGCCAGCAGTGGGGGGGCAGGGGGAAAAGAAAAACTGTTTTTT.

On this clone: Distinct nucleotide sequences in the sample also encode this CDR3. The J gene is TRBJ2-5, the V gene TRBV5-1; 10 bases match TRBD1. Germline V gives CDR1 SGHRS, CDR2 YFSETQ. The CDR3 runs 15 residues. V trimming: 4 bases; J trimming: 5 bases; junction bases outside the gene matches: 8. CDR3 nucleotides: TGCGCCAGCAGCAGGACAGGGGGTCTAATGGAGACCCAGTACTTC. It is translated as CASSRTGGLMETQYF. Full variable domain (rest looked up from reference TRBV5-1 and TRBJ2-5): KAGVTQTPRYLIKTRGQQVTLSCSPISGHRSVSWYQQTPGQGLQFLFEYFSETQRNKGNFPGRFSGRQFSNSRSEMNVSTLELGDSALYLCASSRTGGLMETQYFGPGTRLLVL.